Included here is one TCR beta chain sequence, with context. What it recognizes is unknown. With a J-beta primer mix and a sample-barcoded 5' primer, a second PCR ran 7 to 11 cycles. From the 5' RACE reads, TCRdb called clonotypes with MiXCR, one entry per CDR3 protein. Of about 930,000 distinct CDR3 sequences in the sample, 25% to 35% are singletons; the top ten hold roughly 10%. These data belong to a study of blood T cells in healthy people across ages. General study findings and limits: The unsorted PBMCs prevented any conclusive comparison of naive versus antigen-experienced cells.

In addition, the sample was reused for a study of T cells of mothers and their children.

Sequencing was done on a sample of blood. This TCR was sampled from a woman aged 40-49 years in good health.

CDR3 protein: CASSFLPLNTEAFF. The CDR3 coding sequence is TGTGCCAGCAGCTTCCTCCCGTTGAACACTGAAGCTTTCTTT. The gene calls are TRBV7-2 and TRBJ1-1; D not resolved. CDR3 size: 14 residues. With 3 bases removed from V and 0 bases from J, the gap between germline ends came to 8 bases. CDR1 is SGHTA, CDR2 FQGNSA, per germline.